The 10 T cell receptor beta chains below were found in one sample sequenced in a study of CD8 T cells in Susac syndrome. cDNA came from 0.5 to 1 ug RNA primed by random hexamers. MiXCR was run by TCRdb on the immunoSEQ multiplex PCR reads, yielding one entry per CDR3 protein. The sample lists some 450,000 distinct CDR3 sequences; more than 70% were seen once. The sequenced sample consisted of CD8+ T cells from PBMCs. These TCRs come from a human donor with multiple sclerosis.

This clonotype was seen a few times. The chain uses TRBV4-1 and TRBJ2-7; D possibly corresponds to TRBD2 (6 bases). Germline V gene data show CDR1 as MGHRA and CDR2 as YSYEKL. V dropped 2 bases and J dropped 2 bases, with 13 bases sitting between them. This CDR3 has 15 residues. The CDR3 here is CASSQPGLNAYEQYF. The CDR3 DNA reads TGCGCCAGCAGCCAACCGGGACTTAACGCCTACGAGCAGTACTTC.

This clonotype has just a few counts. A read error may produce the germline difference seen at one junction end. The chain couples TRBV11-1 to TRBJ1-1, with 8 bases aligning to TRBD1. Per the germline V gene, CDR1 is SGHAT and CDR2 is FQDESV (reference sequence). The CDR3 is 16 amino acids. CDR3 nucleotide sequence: TGTGCCAGCAATCAGGGGGCCTATGGGGTGAACACTGAAGCTTGCTTT. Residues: CASNQGAYGVNTEACF.

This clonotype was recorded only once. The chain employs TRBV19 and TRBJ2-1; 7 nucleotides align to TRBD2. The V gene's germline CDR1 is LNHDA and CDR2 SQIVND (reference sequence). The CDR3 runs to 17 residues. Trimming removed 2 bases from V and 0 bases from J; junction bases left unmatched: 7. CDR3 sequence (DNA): TGTGCCAGTAGTATAATTGAGGGAGGGAGCTCCTACAATGAGCAGTTCTTC. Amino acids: CASSIIEGGSSYNEQFF.

In DNA form, the CDR3 reads TGCGCCAGCAGCTTGGGGCAGGGGATTGATGAGCAGTTCTTC. This sequence encodes CASSLGQGIDEQFF. The chain carries TRBV5-1 and TRBJ2-1, with TRBD1 as a possible D gene (6 bases). The CDR3 is made up of 14 amino acids. Germline V CDR1 and CDR2: SGHRS, YFSETQ. With 0 bases removed from V and 8 bases from J, the gap between germline ends came to 12 bases. Full variable domain (rest looked up from reference TRBV5-1 and TRBJ2-1): KAGVTQTPRYLIKTRGQQVTLSCSPISGHRSVSWYQQTPGQGLQFLFEYFSETQRNKGNFPGRFSGRQFSNSRSEMNVSTLELGDSALYLCASSLGQGIDEQFFGPGTRLTVL.

The CDR3, as DNA: TGTGCCAGCATACAACTGGGGGCAGTCGAAGCTTTCTTT. Encoded protein: CASIQLGAVEAFF. The rearrangement joins TRBV6-1 to TRBJ1-1; D is possibly TRBD1 (6 bases). Germline CDR1 reads MNHNS; CDR2 reads SASEGT. The V and J ends lost 7 bases and 8 bases respectively, with 17 bases between them. CDR3 size: 13 residues.

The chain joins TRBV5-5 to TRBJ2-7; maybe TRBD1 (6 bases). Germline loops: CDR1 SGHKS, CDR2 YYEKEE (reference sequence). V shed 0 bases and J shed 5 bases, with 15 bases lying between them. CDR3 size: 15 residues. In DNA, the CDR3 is TGTGCCAGCAGCTTGGTGGCAGGGGTTGGGCACGAGCAGTACTTC. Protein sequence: CASSLVAGVGHEQYF.

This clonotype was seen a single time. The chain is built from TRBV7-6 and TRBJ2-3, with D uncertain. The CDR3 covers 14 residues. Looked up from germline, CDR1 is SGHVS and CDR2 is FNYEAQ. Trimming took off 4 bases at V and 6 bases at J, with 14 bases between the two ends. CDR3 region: CASSSDGPPDTQYF. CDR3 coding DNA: TGTGCCAGCAGCTCCGACGGGCCCCCGGATACGCAGTATTTT.

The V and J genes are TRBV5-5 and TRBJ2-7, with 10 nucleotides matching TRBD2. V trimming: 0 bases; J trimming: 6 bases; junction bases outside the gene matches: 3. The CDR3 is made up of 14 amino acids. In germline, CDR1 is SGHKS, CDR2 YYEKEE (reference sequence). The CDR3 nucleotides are TGTGCCAGCAGCTTGGTCCTAGCGGGAGTCGAGCAGTACTTC. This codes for CASSLVLAGVEQYF. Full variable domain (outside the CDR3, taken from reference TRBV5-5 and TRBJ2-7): DAGVTQSPTHLIKTRGQQVTLRCSPISGHKSVSWYQQVLGQGPQFIFQYYEKEERGRGNFPDRFSARQFPNYSSELNVNALLLGDSALYLCASSLVLAGVEQYFGPGTRLTVT.

The CDR3 region has the DNA TGTGCCAGCAGTGAACGGTCAGGCTCTGGGGCCAACGTCCTGACTTTC. Translated, it gives CASSERSGSGANVLTF. This sequence joins TRBV6-1 and TRBJ2-6; D unresolved. Deletions cut 2 bases from V and 0 bases from J, with 8 bases between. The CDR3 loop spans 16 amino acids. Germline V gene lookup returns CDR1 MNHNS and CDR2 SASEGT.

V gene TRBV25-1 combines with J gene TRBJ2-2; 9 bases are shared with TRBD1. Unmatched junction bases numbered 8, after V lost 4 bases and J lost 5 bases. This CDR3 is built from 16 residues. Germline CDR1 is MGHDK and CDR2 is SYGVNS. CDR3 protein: CASSARDRVETGELFF. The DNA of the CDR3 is TGTGCCAGCAGTGCCCGGGACAGGGTTGAGACCGGGGAGCTGTTTTTT.